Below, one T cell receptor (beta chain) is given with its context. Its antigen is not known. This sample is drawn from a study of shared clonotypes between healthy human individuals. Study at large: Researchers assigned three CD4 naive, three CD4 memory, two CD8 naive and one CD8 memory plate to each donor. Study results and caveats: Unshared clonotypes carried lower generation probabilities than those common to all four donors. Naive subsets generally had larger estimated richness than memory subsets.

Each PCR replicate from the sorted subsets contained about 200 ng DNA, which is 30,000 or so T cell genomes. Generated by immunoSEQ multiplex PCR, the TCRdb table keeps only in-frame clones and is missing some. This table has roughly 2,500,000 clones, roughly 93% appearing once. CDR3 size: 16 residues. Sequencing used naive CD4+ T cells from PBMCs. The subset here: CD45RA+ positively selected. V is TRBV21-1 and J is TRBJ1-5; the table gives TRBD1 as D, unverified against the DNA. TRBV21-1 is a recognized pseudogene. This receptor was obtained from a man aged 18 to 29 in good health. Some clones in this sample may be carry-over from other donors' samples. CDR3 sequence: CASNEAKGVGDQPQHF. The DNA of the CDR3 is TGTGCCAGCAACGAAGCAAAGGGGGTTGGTGATCAGCCCCAGCATTTT.